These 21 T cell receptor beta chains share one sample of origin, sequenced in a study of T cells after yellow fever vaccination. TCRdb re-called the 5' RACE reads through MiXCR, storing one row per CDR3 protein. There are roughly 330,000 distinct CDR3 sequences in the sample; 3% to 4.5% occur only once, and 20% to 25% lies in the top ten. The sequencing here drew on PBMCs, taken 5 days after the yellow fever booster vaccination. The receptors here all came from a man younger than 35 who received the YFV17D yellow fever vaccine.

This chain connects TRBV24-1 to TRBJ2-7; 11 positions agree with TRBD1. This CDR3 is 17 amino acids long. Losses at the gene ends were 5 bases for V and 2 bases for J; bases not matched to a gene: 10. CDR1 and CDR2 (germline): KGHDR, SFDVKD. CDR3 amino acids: CATSVTRTGGSPYEQYV. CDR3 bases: TGTGCCACCAGTGTCACCCGGACAGGGGGCAGCCCCTACGAGCAGTACGTC.

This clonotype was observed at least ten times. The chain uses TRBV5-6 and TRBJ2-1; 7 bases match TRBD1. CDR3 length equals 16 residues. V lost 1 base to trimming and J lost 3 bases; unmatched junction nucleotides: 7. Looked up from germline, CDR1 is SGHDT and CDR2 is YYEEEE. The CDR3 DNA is TGTGCCAGCAGCTTGAGACCGGGACAGTACTACAATGAGCAGTTCTTC. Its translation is CASSLRPGQYYNEQFF.

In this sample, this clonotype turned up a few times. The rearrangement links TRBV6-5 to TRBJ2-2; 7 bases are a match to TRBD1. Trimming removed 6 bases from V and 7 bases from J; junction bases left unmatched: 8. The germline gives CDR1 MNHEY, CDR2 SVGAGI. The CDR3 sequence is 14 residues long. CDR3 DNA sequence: TGTGCCAGCAGACCACAGGGGTGGCACGGGGAGCTGTTTTTT. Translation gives CASRPQGWHGELFF.

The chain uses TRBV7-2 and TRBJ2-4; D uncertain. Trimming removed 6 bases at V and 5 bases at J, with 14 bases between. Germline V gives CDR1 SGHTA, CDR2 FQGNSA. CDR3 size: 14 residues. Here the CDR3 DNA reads TGTGCCAGCAGACCTACACAGACCCAAAACATTCAGTACTTC. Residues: CASRPTQTQNIQYF.

The CDR3 region is CASSQDGAGSIYNEQFF. The CDR3 DNA reads TGTGCCAGCAGCCAAGATGGCGCGGGGTCCATCTACAATGAGCAGTTCTTC. The chain couples TRBV4-2 to TRBJ2-1, with D possibly matching TRBD2 (6 bases). V lost 0 bases to trimming and J lost 3 bases, with 15 bases between them. CDR1 LGHNA and CDR2 YNFKEQ come from the germline V gene. CDR3 length: 17 amino acids.

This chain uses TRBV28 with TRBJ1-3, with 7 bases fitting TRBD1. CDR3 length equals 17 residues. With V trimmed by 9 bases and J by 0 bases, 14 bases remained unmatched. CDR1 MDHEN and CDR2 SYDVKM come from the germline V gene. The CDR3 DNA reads TGTGCCAGTCTGACAGGGACCCGACACCACTCTGGAAACACCATATATTTT. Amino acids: CASLTGTRHHSGNTIYF.

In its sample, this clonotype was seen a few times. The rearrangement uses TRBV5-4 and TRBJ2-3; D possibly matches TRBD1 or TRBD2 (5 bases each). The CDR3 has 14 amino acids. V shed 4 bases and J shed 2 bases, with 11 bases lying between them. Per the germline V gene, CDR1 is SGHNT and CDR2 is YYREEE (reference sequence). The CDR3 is CASSRDGPTDTQYF. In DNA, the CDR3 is TGTGCCAGCAGCCGGGACGGGCCCACAGATACGCAGTATTTT.

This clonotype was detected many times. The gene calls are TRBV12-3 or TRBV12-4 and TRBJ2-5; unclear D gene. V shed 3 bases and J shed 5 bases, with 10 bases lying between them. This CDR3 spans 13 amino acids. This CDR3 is CASSLGTRETQYF. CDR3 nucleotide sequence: TGTGCCAGCAGTTTGGGTACTCGGGAGACCCAGTACTTC.

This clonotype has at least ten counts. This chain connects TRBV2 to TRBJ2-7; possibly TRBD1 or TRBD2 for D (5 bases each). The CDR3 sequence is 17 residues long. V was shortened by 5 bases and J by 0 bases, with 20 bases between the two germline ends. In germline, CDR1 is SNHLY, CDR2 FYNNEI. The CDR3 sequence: CASSFSGTDRNSYEQYF. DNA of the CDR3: TGTGCCAGCAGTTTCTCCGGGACGGATCGCAACTCCTACGAGCAGTACTTC. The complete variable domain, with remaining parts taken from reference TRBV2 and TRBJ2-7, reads EPEVTQTPSHQVTQMGQEVILRCVPISNHLYFYWYRQILGQKVEFLVSFYNNEISEKSEIFDDQFSVERPDGSNFTLKIRSTKLEDSAMYFCASSFSGTDRNSYEQYFGPGTRLTVT.

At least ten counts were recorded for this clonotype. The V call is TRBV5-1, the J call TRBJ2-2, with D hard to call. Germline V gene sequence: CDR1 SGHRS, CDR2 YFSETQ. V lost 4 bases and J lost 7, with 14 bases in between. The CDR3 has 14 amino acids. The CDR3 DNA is TGCGCCAGCAGCCCCGACTTGACGGGCGGGGAGCTGTTTTTT. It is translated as CASSPDLTGGELFF.

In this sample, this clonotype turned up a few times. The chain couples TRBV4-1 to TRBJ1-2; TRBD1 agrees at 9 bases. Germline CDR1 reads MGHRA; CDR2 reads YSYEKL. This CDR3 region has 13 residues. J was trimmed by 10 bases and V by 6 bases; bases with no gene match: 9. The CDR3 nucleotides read TGCGCCAGCAGACGACAGGGGGAGAGCGACTACACCTTC. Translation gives CASRRQGESDYTF.

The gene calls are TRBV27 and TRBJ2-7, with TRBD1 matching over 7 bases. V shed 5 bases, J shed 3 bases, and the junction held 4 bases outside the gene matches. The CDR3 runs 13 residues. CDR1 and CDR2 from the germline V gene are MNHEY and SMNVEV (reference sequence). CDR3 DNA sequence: TGTGCCAGCAGTAAAAACAGGGGCTACGAGCAGTACGTC. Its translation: CASSKNRGYEQYV.

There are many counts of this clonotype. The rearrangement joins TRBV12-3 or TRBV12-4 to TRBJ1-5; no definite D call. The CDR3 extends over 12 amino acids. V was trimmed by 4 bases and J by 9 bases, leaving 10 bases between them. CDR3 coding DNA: TGTGCCAGCAGTTCGGTCAGGACGCCCCAGCATTTT. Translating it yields CASSSVRTPQHF.

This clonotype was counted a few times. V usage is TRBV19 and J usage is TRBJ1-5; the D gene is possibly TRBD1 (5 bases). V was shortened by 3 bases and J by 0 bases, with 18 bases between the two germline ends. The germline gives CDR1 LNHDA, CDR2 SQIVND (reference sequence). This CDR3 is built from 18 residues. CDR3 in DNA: TGTGCCAGTAGTATCTGGGCAGGGAGCTCGCATAGCAATCAGCCCCAGCATTTT. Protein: CASSIWAGSSHSNQPQHF.

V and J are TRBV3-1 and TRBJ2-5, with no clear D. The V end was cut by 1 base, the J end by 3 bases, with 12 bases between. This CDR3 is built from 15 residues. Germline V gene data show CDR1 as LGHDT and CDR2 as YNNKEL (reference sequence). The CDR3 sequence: CASSQGWDPKETQYF. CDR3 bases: TGTGCCAGCAGCCAAGGCTGGGATCCCAAAGAGACCCAGTACTTC.

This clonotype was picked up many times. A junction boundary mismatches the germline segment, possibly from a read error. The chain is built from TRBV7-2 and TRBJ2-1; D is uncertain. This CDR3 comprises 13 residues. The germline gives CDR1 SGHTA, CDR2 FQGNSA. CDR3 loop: CASRFTPYNEQFF. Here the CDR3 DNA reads TGTGCCAGCCGCTTTACCCCCTACAATGAGCAGTTCTTC.

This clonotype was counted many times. The CDR3 region has the DNA TGTGCCAGCAGCTTAAAGGGGGCCGGAGATACGCAGTATTTT. Its protein is CASSLKGAGDTQYF. The chain is built from TRBV7-2 and TRBJ2-3, with 7 nucleotides matching TRBD1. Germline V gene sequence: CDR1 SGHTA, CDR2 FQGNSA. V was pared by 2 bases and J by 5 bases, with 4 bases of the junction left unmatched. The CDR3 runs to 14 residues.

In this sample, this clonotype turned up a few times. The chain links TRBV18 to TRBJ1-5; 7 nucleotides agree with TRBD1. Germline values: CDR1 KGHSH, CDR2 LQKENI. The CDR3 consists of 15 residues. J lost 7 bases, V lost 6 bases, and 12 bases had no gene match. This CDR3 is CASSPGGTVTQPQHF. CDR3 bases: TGTGCCAGCTCTCCCGGAGGGACAGTTACCCAGCCCCAGCATTTT.

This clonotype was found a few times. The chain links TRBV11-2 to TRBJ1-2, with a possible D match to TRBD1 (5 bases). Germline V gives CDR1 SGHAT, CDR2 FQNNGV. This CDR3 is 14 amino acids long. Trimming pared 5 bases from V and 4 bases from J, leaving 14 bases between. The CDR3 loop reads CASSPAGTAYGYTF. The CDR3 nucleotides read TGTGCCAGCAGCCCCGCCGGGACTGCCTATGGCTACACCTTC. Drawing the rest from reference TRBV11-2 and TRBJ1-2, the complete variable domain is EAGVAQSPRYKIIEKRQSVAFWCNPISGHATLYWYQQILGQGPKLLIQFQNNGVVDDSQLPKDRFSAERLKGVDSTLKIQPAKLEDSAVYLCASSPAGTAYGYTFGSGTRLTVV.

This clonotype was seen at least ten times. The DNA for the CDR3 is TGCAGTGCTAGAACCACGGGACAGGGCCTATGGGGCTACACCTTC. As protein: CSARTTGQGLWGYTF. The chain recombines TRBV20-1 with TRBJ1-2; 9 bases map to TRBD1. CDR3 length: 15 residues. The germline V gene has CDR1 DFQATT and CDR2 SNEGSKA (reference sequence). J gave up 8 bases and V 2 bases, and 12 bases lay outside the gene matches.

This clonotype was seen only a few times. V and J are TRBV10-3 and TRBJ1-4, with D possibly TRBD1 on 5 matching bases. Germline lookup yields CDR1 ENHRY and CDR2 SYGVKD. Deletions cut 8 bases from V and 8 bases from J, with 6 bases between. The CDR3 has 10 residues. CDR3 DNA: TGTGCCATCGGGGGGGAAAAACTGTTTTTT. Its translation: CAIGGEKLFF.